The clone carrying this T cell receptor beta chain has ten or more counts. Time point denoted: before trial treatment. The data derive from a study of low-dose radiotherapy and immunotherapy resistance in tumors. Priming of first-strand cDNA relied on TRAV- and TRBV-specific primers (covering alpha and beta chains). For amplifying TCRs, the PCR ran for roughly 20 cycles with Phusion, which was used together with a constant-region primer and the adapter on the V primers. One entry per CDR3 protein results from TCRdb running MiXCR on the reads. The sample comprises tens of thousands of distinct CDR3 sequences, around 17% of which are singletons, and approximately 2.8% rests with the top ten. V was trimmed by 1 base and J by 3 bases, leaving 16 bases between them. The CDR3 length is 16 residues. The germline V gene encodes CDR1 MGHRA and CDR2 YSYEKL.

The TCR comes from a male donor with prostate cancer. The chain uses TRBV4-1 and TRBJ2-7, with a possible D match to TRBD2 (6 bases). This specimen consisted of PBMCs, obtained before treatment. CDR3 in amino acids: CASSQVVSGGNYEQYF. The CDR3 DNA is TGCGCCAGCAGCCAAGTTGTAAGTGGGGGGAACTACGAGCAGTACTTC.